This TCR beta chain is from a study of blood T cells in healthy people across ages. General study results and limits: Both naive CD4+ cell counts and diversity were greater in long-lived donors than in aged donors.

As to this clonotype: Its target is not known.

The CDR3 has 14 residues. Germline CDR1 is SGDLS and CDR2 is YYNGEE. The V end lost 0 bases, the J end lost 5 bases, and 9 bases lay between the germline ends. The second PCR ran roughly 6 to 12 cycles with a sample-barcoded 5' primer and J-beta primers. Each cDNA molecule was tagged by a template-switch adaptor that had 12 random nucleotides. Using its own MiXCR run on the 5' RACE reads, TCRdb lists one record per CDR3 protein. The sample consists of roughly 930,000 distinct CDR3 sequences, about 44% of them appearing once. Specimen: blood. The source is a man aged 25 to 40 in good health. The genes are TRBV9 and TRBJ2-1, with D uncertain. For the CDR3, the DNA is TGTGCCAGCAGCGTAGAGGCCCGGGACAATGAGCAGTTCTTC. Residues: CASSVEARDNEQFF.